The 27 T cell receptor beta chains presented below share a single source sample, sequenced in a study of synovial regulatory T cells in juvenile arthritis (dated by TCRdb to the mid-2010s). The protocol used for the library was the immunoSEQ multiplex PCR assay. TCRdb's version of the immuneACCESS table is confined to in-frame rearrangements and falls short of the full clone set. An unresolved V gene accounts for under half of the shortfall where checked; the remainder is of unknown origin. In this sample's table one finds 9,000 to 10,000 clones. The ten most abundant clones make up about 1.8% of the sample. Points the paper makes about the study in general: Compared with other blood Treg cells, blood iaTreg cells had lower TCR diversity, a finding consistent with antigen-driven expansion.

Their antigens remain unidentified. Sequencing was performed on Treg cells from blood. This sample's cell subset or site label indicates: HLA-DR+ inflammation-associated blood Treg cells. The receptors here all came from a donor younger than 30 with juvenile idiopathic arthritis.

The gene calls are TRBV14 and TRBJ2-7. Germline V gives CDR1 SGHDN, CDR2 FVKESK. The CDR3 consists of 14 residues. The DNA is unrecorded. CDR3 residues: CASSLMDPDYEQYF.

This chain connects TRBV5-1 to TRBJ1-6; the TRBD1 assignment by TCRdb is unverifiable without DNA. CDR1 and CDR2 (germline): SGHRS, YFSETQ. This CDR3 is built from 14 residues. No nucleotide data were recorded. This chain's CDR3 is CANRDRAYNSPLHF.

The rearrangement links TRBV7-6 to TRBJ1-2. The CDR3 loop spans 16 amino acids. The DNA is unrecorded. In germline, CDR1 is SGHVS, CDR2 FNYEAQ. The CDR3 is CASSFSSRGDNYGYTF.

CDR3: CASSIGQPQHF. V usage is TRBV19 and J usage is TRBJ1-5. The CDR3 spans 11 residues. There is no recorded DNA. Germline V gene lookup returns CDR1 LNHDA and CDR2 SQIVND (reference sequence).

This chain connects TRBV7-2 to TRBJ1-6; the D call from TCRdb, TRBD1, cannot be confirmed without DNA. This CDR3 has 14 residues. The nucleotide record is missing. CDR1 and CDR2 from the germline V gene are SGHTA and FQGNSA. The CDR3 spells CASSVQGAGSPLHF.

The gene calls are TRBV29-1 and TRBJ1-1. This CDR3 comprises 11 residues. No DNA sequence was recorded. Germline CDR1 is SQVTM and CDR2 is ANQGSEA. The chain's CDR3 is CSVAGTTEAFF.

The V call is TRBV15, the J call TRBJ1-5; TCRdb returns TRBD1, unconfirmable since there is no DNA. CDR3 size: 15 residues. Only the protein sequence is given. The germline gives CDR1 LNHNV, CDR2 YYDKDF (reference sequence). The CDR3: CATSRGQGRNQPQHF.

The chain links TRBV6-1 to TRBJ1-6. The V gene's germline CDR1 is MNHNS and CDR2 SASEGT. The CDR3 loop spans 15 amino acids. There is no recorded DNA. This chain's CDR3 is CASSEGSHYNSPLHF.

This chain links TRBV28 with TRBJ2-1. Germline CDR1 is MDHEN and CDR2 is SYDVKM. The CDR3 is 12 amino acids. No DNA is recorded. CDR3: CASSQGVSEQFF. The variable domain in full, completed from reference TRBV28 and TRBJ2-1, reads DVKVTQSSRYLVKRTGEKVFLECVQDMDHENMFWYRQDPGLGLRLIYFSYDVKMKEKGDIPEGYSVSREKKERFSLILESASTNQTSMYLCASSQGVSEQFFGPGTRLTVL.

The chain employs TRBV11-1 and TRBJ2-5; absent DNA, TCRdb's TRBD2 call cannot be checked. CDR3 size: 16 residues. No DNA was logged. CDR1 is SGHAT and CDR2 is FQDESV in the germline V gene (reference sequence). The CDR3 spells CASSLASQRTKRTQYF.

The chain is built from TRBV6-6 and TRBJ1-1; the TCRdb call, TRBD1, lacks DNA for checking. Germline assignment: CDR1 MNHNY and CDR2 SVGAGI (reference sequence). The CDR3 totals 15 residues. DNA was not recorded. The CDR3 spells CASSSGGGGDTEAFF.

The chain employs TRBV4-1 and TRBJ2-7; no DNA is available, so the TRBD2 call from TCRdb remains unchecked. Germline V gene data show CDR1 as MGHRA and CDR2 as YSYEKL. The CDR3 extends over 13 amino acids. Only the protein is available. This chain's CDR3 is CASSREIRYEQYF.

This rearrangement joins TRBV6-5 to TRBJ1-1. Germline V lookup: CDR1 MNHEY, CDR2 SVGAGI. The CDR3 consists of 15 residues. The DNA is not on file. The CDR3 is CASTLREGGNTEAFF.

The chain is built from TRBV6-5 and TRBJ1-3. Germline lookup yields CDR1 MNHEY and CDR2 SVGAGI. The CDR3 is 14 amino acids. The protein alone is recorded here. CDR3 residues: CASSLQEAGNTIYF.

The chain carries TRBV1 and TRBJ2-7; TCRdb's D call, TRBD2, is unchecked because there is no DNA. TRBV1 is noted as a pseudogene. This CDR3 spans 18 amino acids. No DNA is given. The CDR3: CTSSHPPTRLAGYYEQYF.

V and J are TRBV12-5 and TRBJ1-1. From germline, CDR1 is LGHNT and CDR2 FRNRAP. The CDR3 has 14 residues. Only the protein sequence is given. This CDR3 is CASGIGGANTEAFF.

This rearrangement joins TRBV6-5 to TRBJ1-4; as DNA is missing, the TRBD1 call by TCRdb cannot be tested. This CDR3 comprises 14 residues. No DNA is recorded. CDR1 and CDR2 from the germline V gene are MNHEY and SVGAGI. The chain's CDR3 is CASSYRSRGEKLFF.

In the case of this clone: Without the conserved terminal phenylalanine or tryptophan, this CDR3 likely stems from a read error. The chain's CDR3 is CASSPFQGRLPPEAFL. The chain uses TRBV18 and TRBJ1-1; the D call of TRBD1 rests on TCRdb alone, since no DNA is present to check it. CDR3 size: 16 residues. No DNA is given. Germline V gene sequence: CDR1 KGHSH, CDR2 LQKENI.

The chain couples TRBV19 to TRBJ1-1; TCRdb's assignment of TRBD1 cannot be checked, as there is no DNA. The length of the CDR3 is 12 residues. No DNA is listed. Germline V CDR1 and CDR2: LNHDA, SQIVND (reference sequence). CDR3 residues: CASSMGPLVAFF.

The chain joins TRBV29-1 to TRBJ2-6; there is no DNA to check the TCRdb D call of TRBD1. The CDR3 contains 16 residues. This entry has no DNA. Germline V gene sequence: CDR1 SQVTM, CDR2 ANQGSEA. This CDR3 reads CSVSTGGISGANVLTF.

V is TRBV2 and J is TRBJ2-1; the TCRdb call, TRBD1, lacks DNA for checking. CDR1 and CDR2 from the germline V gene are SNHLY and FYNNEI. The CDR3 length is 14 residues. No nucleotide data were recorded. The chain's CDR3 is CASRRTGDYNEQFF.

The chain links TRBV7-7 to TRBJ1-1; checking the TCRdb D call of TRBD1 is not possible without DNA. This CDR3 contains 13 residues. No DNA was logged. The germline CDR1 and CDR2 sequences are SSHAT and FNYEAQ (reference sequence). CDR3 sequence reads: CASSLTVNTEAFF.

The chain uses TRBV5-8 and TRBJ2-5; TCRdb picks TRBD2, but there is no DNA to check that call. In germline, CDR1 is SGHTS, CDR2 YDEGEE. The CDR3 is made up of 17 amino acids. The DNA sequence is not available. The CDR3 sequence: CASSGGLAGDLGETQYF.

The chain joins TRBV28 to TRBJ1-1. The CDR3 spans 11 residues. This entry has no DNA. In germline, CDR1 is MDHEN, CDR2 SYDVKM. CDR3 loop: CASRGRPEAFF.

The CDR3 loop is CATSVLQANYGYTF. The rearrangement uses TRBV9 and TRBJ1-2; as DNA is missing, the TRBD1 call by TCRdb cannot be tested. In germline, CDR1 is SGDLS, CDR2 YYNGEE. The CDR3 spans 14 residues. DNA is not recorded here. Drawing the rest from reference TRBV9 and TRBJ1-2, the complete variable domain is DSGVTQTPKHLITATGQRVTLRCSPRSGDLSVYWYQQSLDQGLQFLIQYYNGEERAKGNILERFSAQQFPDLHSELNLSSLELGDSALYFCATSVLQANYGYTFGSGTRLTVV.

The chain links TRBV7-3 to TRBJ1-2. The CDR3 is made up of 13 amino acids. No DNA sequence was recorded. Germline V gene lookup returns CDR1 SGHTA and CDR2 FQGTGA. CDR3 sequence reads: CASSPNFGRGYTF.

The rearrangement uses TRBV19 and TRBJ1-2; TCRdb's D gene call, TRBD1, goes unchecked for lack of DNA. Looked up from germline, CDR1 is LNHDA and CDR2 is SQIVND (reference sequence). The CDR3 has 16 residues. No DNA appears here. The CDR3 spells CASSPQSTGSGYGYTF. The full variable domain, completed using reference TRBV19 and TRBJ1-2, is DGGITQSPKYLFRKEGQNVTLSCEQNLNHDAMYWYRQDPGQGLRLIYYSQIVNDFQKGDIAEGYSVSREKKESFPLTVTSAQKNPTAFYLCASSPQSTGSGYGYTFGSGTRLTVV.